The clone carrying this TCR beta chain was counted between two and nine times. TCRdb re-analysed the RT-PCR reads in MiXCR, keeping a single row per CDR3 protein. The sample shows 800,000 to 1,000,000 distinct CDR3 sequences, approximately 18% of them seen only once. These data belong to a study of patients and donors after allogeneic stem cell transplantation. Germline V lookup: CDR1 SGHDT, CDR2 YYEEEE. The CDR3 consists of 15 residues. V shed 0 bases and J shed 7 bases, with 14 bases lying between them. Sequencing was done on a sample of blood, either unsorted or a sorted T cell fraction (not recorded which). This sequence joins TRBV5-6 and TRBJ2-1; D might be TRBD1 or TRBD2, each matching 6 bases. The receptor was derived from a human donor who was either an allogeneic HSCT recipient or a stem cell or donor lymphocyte infusion donor (not recorded which). It is not recorded whose cells these are; they may come from a transplant donor. The CDR3 loop reads CASSLGGAWINEQFF. The CDR3 DNA is TGTGCCAGCAGCTTGGGGGGGGCGTGGATAAATGAGCAGTTCTTC.